Listed below are T cell receptor beta chains from one sample, sequenced in a study of metastatic and nonmetastatic thyroid tumors. MiXCR re-clonotyped the PCR reads for TCRdb. Of about 24,000 clones listed, 23% were seen once; the top ten hold about two thirds. Sequencing input: blood. Source of these receptors: a male donor with papillary thyroid cancer or a benign thyroid nodule (not recorded which). Some clones in this sample may be carry-over from other donors' samples. The CDR3 runs from the conserved cysteine through the conserved F or W. Fields, in order: J gene, V gene, D gene, clone size, CDR3 DNA, CDR3 protein. A D gene is named only where the DNA matches it firmly. Part of the rows lack a size; the others show once, few, many or a class for expanded clones.

TRBJ1-6,TRBV6-1,NA,many,TGTGCCAGTTGGGACTCTTTCTATAATTCACCCCTCCACTTT,CASWDSFYNSPLHF
TRBJ1-1,TRBV20-1,TRBD1,few,TGCAGTGCTAGAGCTCCCGGGACAGGGTTCACTGAAGCTTTCTTT,CSARAPGTGFTEAFF
TRBJ2-2,TRBV6-4,TRBD1,many,TGTGCCACCTCCGGAACAGGGGAAACCGGGGAGCTGTTTTTT,CATSGTGETGELFF
TRBJ2-7,TRBV6-1,NA,few,TGTGCCCTGGGTGGGTATACCGCCTACGAGCAGTACTTC,CALGGYTAYEQYF
TRBJ2-6,TRBV27,NA,many,TGTGCCAGCAGTCACCAAGGCTCTGGGGCCAACGTCCTGACTTTC,CASSHQGSGANVLTF
TRBJ2-7,TRBV24-1,NA,few,TGTGCCACCAGTGCAGGGCGGCGGGACGAGCAGTACTTC,CATSAGRRDEQYF
TRBJ2-1,TRBV6-1,NA,NA,TGTGCCAGCAGTAAAGGGGAGAGCTCCTACAATGAGCAGTTCTTC,CASSKGESSYNEQFF
TRBJ2-1,TRBV2,NA,NA,TGCGCCAGCAGTGAAGATATGGGCGTGGCTAGCAACGAGCAGTTCTTC,CASSEDMGVASNEQFF
TRBJ2-3,TRBV6-1,NA,many,TGTGCCAGCAGAGAGTCAGCGGCTAGCACAGATACGCAGTATTTT,CASRESAASTDTQYF
TRBJ2-6,TRBV6-1,NA,few,TGTGCCAGCAGTGGGGGGACCCCCTCTGGGGCCAACGTCCTGACTTTC,CASSGGTPSGANVLTF
TRBJ2-2,TRBV4-1,NA,many,TGCGCCAGCATAAAAGAGGGAAAGTTTAGCATCGCCGGGGAGCTGTTTTTT,CASIKEGKFSIAGELFF
TRBJ2-3,TRBV20-1,TRBD2,NA,TGCAGTGCTAGAGGGCTAGCGGGCACAGATACGCAGTATTTT,CSARGLAGTDTQYF
TRBJ1-2,TRBV24-1,NA,many,TGTGCCACCAGTGACAGAAAAAACTATGGCCACACCTTC,CATSDRKNYGHTF
TRBJ1-1,TRBV12-3/TRBV12-4,NA,few,TGTGCCAGCAGTCCCCGCTCGGTGACTGAAGCTTTCTTT,CASSPRSVTEAFF
TRBJ2-7,TRBV27,NA,many,TGTGCCAGCAGTTTATTTCTGGGGGACGACGAGCAGTACTTC,CASSLFLGDDEQYF
TRBJ1-2,TRBV6-5,TRBD1,few,TGTGCCAGCAGTTACCCCGGGACAGGGCGCGATGGCTACACCTTC,CASSYPGTGRDGYTF
TRBJ2-5,TRBV6-1,NA,many,TGTGCCAGCAGAGTTCTGGGACTTCCTCAAGAGACCCAGTACTTC,CASRVLGLPQETQYF
TRBJ2-3,TRBV27,TRBD2,many,TGTGCCAGCAGTTCCCGACTAGCGGGTCCCACAGATACGCAGTATTTT,CASSSRLAGPTDTQYF
TRBJ2-2,TRBV25-1,NA,NA,TGTGCCAGCTCGGCCGGGGAGCTGTTTTTT,CASSAGELFF
TRBJ2-3,TRBV11-2,TRBD2,once,TGTGCCAGCAGCTTGGGACTAAGCACAGATACGCAGTATTTT,CASSLGLSTDTQYF
TRBJ2-7,TRBV20-1,TRBD2,many,TGCAGTGCTAGAGTGGGGATGGCTAGCGGGAGGGAGTACTTC,CSARVGMASGREYF
TRBJ2-2,TRBV4-2,TRBD1,many,TGTGCCAGCAGCCAAGTGGGACAGGCTAACGGGGAGCTGTTTTTT,CASSQVGQANGELFF
TRBJ1-2,TRBV6-4,TRBD1,many,TGTGCCAGCAGTCTCCCCGGGACGGGACAGGAGATAGAGGGTTGTGGCTACACCTTC,CASSLPGTGQEIEGCGYTF
TRBJ2-1,TRBV24-1,NA,many,TGTGCCACCAGTGATAGGGACCCAAGCCTCTCCTACAATGAGCAGTTCTTC,CATSDRDPSLSYNEQFF
TRBJ1-2,TRBV11-2,NA,once,TGTACCAGCAGCTTGGAAGGGAAAGGAGGCTACCCCTTC,CTSSLEGKGGYPF
TRBJ2-3,TRBV7-3,TRBD2,NA,TGTGCCAGCAGCACCGGAAGGCGGGGAGGGGCAGATACGCAGTATTTT,CASSTGRRGGADTQYF
TRBJ2-3,TRBV2,TRBD2,few,TGTGCCAGCAGTGGACTAGCGGGAGATACGCAGTATTTT,CASSGLAGDTQYF
TRBJ1-1,TRBV6-1,NA,NA,TGTGCCAGCAGTGAAGCGGATAGGACAGTGAACACTGAAGCTTTCTTT,CASSEADRTVNTEAFF
TRBJ2-3,TRBV6-4,NA,many,NA,CASSTSVLGLRNSQSDTQYF
TRBJ2-1,TRBV15,NA,many,TGTGCCACCAGCAGAGATGAGGATGAGCAGTTCTTC,CATSRDEDEQFF
TRBJ2-7,TRBV2,NA,many,TGTGCCAGCAGTTCAGCCGACAGCCTACACTCCTACGAGCAGTACTTC,CASSSADSLHSYEQYF
TRBJ2-3,TRBV24-1,NA,NA,TGTGCCACCAGTGATCGGAGCGGGCCGCGCACAGATACGCAGTATTTT,CATSDRSGPRTDTQYF
TRBJ2-3,TRBV20-1,TRBD2,many,TGCAGTGCTAGTAGGCCTAGCGGGACCTATACGCAGTATTTT,CSASRPSGTYTQYF
TRBJ2-2,TRBV6-5,NA,many,TGTGCCAGCAGTTACGGGGCTTATCGGGCAGCTGGGGAGCTGTTTTTT,CASSYGAYRAAGELFF
TRBJ2-6,TRBV12-3/TRBV12-4,NA,NA,TGTGCCAGTAGGTCCTTCTCTGGGGCCAACGTCGTGTCTTTC,CASRSFSGANVVSF
TRBJ1-6,TRBV20-1,TRBD1,NA,TGCAGTGCTAGATACGGGACAGCTCTCTCACCCCTCCACTTT,CSARYGTALSPLHF
TRBJ1-1,TRBV5-6,NA,many,TGTGCCAGCAGCCCAGATCGGACAGAAGCTTTCTTT,CASSPDRTEAFF
TRBJ2-3,TRBV30,NA,once,TGTGCCTGGGAGGGGACATCGGGGACAGATACGCAGTATTTT,CAWEGTSGTDTQYF
TRBJ2-7,TRBV24-1,NA,NA,TGTGCCACCAGTGATTCCCGGGACTTCTCTGTAGGCGAGCAGTACTTC,CATSDSRDFSVGEQYF
TRBJ2-7,TRBV28,TRBD2,NA,TGTGCCAGCAGTTCCGTTATCCGACTAGCGGGCTACGAGCAGTACTTC,CASSSVIRLAGYEQYF
TRBJ1-1,TRBV29-1,NA,many,TGCAGTGTTGAGGAACAGGGAGGCACTGAAGCTTTCTTT,CSVEEQGGTEAFF
TRBJ1-1,TRBV6-1,NA,NA,TGTGCCAGCAGTGAGGCACCGAGCACTGAAGCTTTCTTT,CASSEAPSTEAFF
TRBJ1-6,TRBV27,NA,many,TGTGCCAGCACTCTGGGTGGGGGGATAGGATCACCCCTCCACTTT,CASTLGGGIGSPLHF
TRBJ1-2,TRBV6-1,NA,many,TGTGCCAGCAGTGACCGTTCCTATGGCTACACCTTC,CASSDRSYGYTF
TRBJ1-1,TRBV30,TRBD1,many,TGTGCCTGGAGTCAATACTCCGGACAGGGGTTGAACACTGAAGCTTTCTTT,CAWSQYSGQGLNTEAFF
TRBJ1-4,TRBV4-2,TRBD1,NA,TGTGCCAGCAGCCAAGGCTCCGGGACAGGGGTTTATTTACTGTTTTTT,CASSQGSGTGVYLLFF
TRBJ1-3,TRBV7-8,NA,many,TGTGCCAGCAGCTCAAGACAGGAAGTGAGCTCTGGAAACACCATATATTTT,CASSSRQEVSSGNTIYF
TRBJ1-3,TRBV18,TRBD1,many,TGTGCCAGCTCTCTTCGGACAGGGGGCTCTGGAAACACCATATATTTT,CASSLRTGGSGNTIYF
TRBJ1-6,TRBV30,NA,NA,TGTGCCTGTCGGGCACCAAGCTCCTATAATTCACCCCTCCACTTT,CACRAPSSYNSPLHF
TRBJ2-7,TRBV11-1,NA,NA,TGTGCCAGCAGCTCCGGGACTTCTAAAAGTCCCTACGAGCAGTACTTC,CASSSGTSKSPYEQYF
TRBJ1-6,TRBV3-1,NA,many,TGTGCCAGCAGCCTGGGACAAGTGAATTCACCCCTCCACTTT,CASSLGQVNSPLHF
TRBJ2-3,TRBV18,NA,many,TGTGCCAGCTCACCGGGGCAAGATACGCAGTATTTT,CASSPGQDTQYF
TRBJ2-7,TRBV19,NA,NA,TGTGCCAGTAGTATAGTCGGAGCGGCCCAATACGAGCAGTACTTC,CASSIVGAAQYEQYF
TRBJ1-1,TRBV29-1,NA,few,TGCAGCGTTGCGGGTCAGCCTACGAACACTGAAGCTTTCTTT,CSVAGQPTNTEAFF
TRBJ1-6,TRBV9,NA,many,TGTGCCAGCGGGGCCTCTAATTCACCCCTCCACTTT,CASGASNSPLHF
TRBJ2-1,TRBV20-1,TRBD2,NA,TGCAGTGCTAGTGGTAGCGGGAGGGCCTTAATCTATGAGCAGTTCTTC,CSASGSGRALIYEQFF
TRBJ2-1,TRBV6-1,NA,NA,TGTGCCAGCAGTGAGGCGGTAGGGTACAATGACCAGTTCTTC,CASSEAVGYNDQFF
TRBJ2-2,TRBV11-2,NA,many,TGTGCCAGCAGAATACTCCCCGGAGAGCTGTTTTTT,CASRILPGELFF
TRBJ2-7,TRBV6-2/TRBV6-3,TRBD2,many,TGTGCCAGCATGGGACTAGCGGGAACGGAGGAGCAGTACTTC,CASMGLAGTEEQYF